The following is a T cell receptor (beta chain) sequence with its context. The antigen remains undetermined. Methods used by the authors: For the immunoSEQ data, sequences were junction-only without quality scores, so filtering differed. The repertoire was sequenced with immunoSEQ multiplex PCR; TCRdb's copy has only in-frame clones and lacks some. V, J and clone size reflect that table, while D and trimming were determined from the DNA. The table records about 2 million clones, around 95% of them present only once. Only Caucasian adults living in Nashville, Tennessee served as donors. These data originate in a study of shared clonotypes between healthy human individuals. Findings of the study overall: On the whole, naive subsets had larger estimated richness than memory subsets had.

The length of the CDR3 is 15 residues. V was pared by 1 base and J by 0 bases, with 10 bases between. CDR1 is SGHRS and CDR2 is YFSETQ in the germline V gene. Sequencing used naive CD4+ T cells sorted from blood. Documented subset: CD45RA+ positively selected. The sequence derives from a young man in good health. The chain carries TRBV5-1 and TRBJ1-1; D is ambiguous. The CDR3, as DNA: TGCGCCAGCAGCTTGTTGGCAGGTTTGAACACTGAAGCTTTCTTT. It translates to CASSLLAGLNTEAFF.